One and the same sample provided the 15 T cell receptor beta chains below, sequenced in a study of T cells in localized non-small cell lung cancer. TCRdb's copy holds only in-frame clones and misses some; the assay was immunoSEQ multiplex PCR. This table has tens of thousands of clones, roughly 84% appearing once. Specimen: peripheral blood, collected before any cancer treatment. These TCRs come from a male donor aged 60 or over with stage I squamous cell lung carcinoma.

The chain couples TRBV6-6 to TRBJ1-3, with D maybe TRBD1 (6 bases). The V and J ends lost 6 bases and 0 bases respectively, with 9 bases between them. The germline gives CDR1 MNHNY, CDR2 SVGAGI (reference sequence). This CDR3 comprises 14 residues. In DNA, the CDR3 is TGTGCCAGCAGACCGACAGGCTCTGGAAACACCATATATTTT. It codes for CASRPTGSGNTIYF.

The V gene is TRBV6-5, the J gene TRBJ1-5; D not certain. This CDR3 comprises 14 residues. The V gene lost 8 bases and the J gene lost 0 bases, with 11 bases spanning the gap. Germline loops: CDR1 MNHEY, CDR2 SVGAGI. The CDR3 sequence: CASATQNSNQPQHF. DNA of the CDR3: TGTGCCAGCGCGACACAGAATAGCAATCAGCCCCAGCATTTT.

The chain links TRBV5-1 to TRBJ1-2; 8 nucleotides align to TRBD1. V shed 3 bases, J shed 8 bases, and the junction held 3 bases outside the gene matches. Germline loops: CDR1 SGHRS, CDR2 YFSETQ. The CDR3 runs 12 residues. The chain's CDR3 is CASSWGQEGYTF. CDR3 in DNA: TGCGCCAGCAGCTGGGGACAGGAAGGCTACACCTTC.

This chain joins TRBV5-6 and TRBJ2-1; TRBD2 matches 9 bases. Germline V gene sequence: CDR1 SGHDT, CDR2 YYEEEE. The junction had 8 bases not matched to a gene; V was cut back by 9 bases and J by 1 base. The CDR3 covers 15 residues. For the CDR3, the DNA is TGTGCCACCGAGCGGGGGGAAAGGTCCTACAATGAGCAGTTCTTC. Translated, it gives CATERGERSYNEQFF.

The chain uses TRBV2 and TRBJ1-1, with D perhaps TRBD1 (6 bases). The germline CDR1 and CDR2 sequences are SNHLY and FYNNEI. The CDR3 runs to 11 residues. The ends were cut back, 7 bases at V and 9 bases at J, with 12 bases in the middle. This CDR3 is CASTYREKAFF. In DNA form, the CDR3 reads TGTGCCAGCACTTACAGGGAAAAAGCTTTCTTT. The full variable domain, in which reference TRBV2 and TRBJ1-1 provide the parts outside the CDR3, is EPEVTQTPSHQVTQMGQEVILRCVPISNHLYFYWYRQILGQKVEFLVSFYNNEISEKSEIFDDQFSVERPDGSNFTLKIRSTKLEDSAMYFCASTYREKAFFGQGTRLTVV.

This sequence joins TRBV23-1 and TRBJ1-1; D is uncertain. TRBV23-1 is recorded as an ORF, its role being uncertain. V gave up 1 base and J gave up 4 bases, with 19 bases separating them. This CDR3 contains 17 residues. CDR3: CASSQFDPSPNGTEAFF. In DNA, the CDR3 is TGCGCCAGCAGTCAATTCGATCCCTCTCCTAATGGCACTGAAGCTTTCTTT.

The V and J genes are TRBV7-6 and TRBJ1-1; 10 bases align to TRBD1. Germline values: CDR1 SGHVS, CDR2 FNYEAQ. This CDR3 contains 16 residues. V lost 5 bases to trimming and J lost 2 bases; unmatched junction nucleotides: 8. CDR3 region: CASSRRDRGFNTEAFF. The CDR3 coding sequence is TGTGCCAGCAGCCGCCGGGACAGGGGTTTTAACACTGAAGCTTTCTTT. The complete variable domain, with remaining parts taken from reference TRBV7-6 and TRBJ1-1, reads GAGVSQSPRYKVTKRGQDVALRCDPISGHVSLYWYRQALGQGPEFLTYFNYEAQQDKSGLPNDRFSAERPEGSISTLTIQRTEQRDSAMYRCASSRRDRGFNTEAFFGQGTRLTVV.

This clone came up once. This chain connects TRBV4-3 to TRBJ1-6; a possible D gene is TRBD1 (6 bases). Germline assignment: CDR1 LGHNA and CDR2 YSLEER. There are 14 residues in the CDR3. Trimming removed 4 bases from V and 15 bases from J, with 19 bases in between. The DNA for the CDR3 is TGCGCCAGCAGCCCCAGGGGAGAGGGAGGACTCCTCCACTTT. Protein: CASSPRGEGGLLHF.

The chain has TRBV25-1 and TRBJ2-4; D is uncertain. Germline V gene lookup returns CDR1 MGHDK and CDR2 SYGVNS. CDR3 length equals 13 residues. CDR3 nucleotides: TGTGCTCCAAAGGCTTTAGCCAAAAACATTCAGTACTTC. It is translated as CAPKALAKNIQYF. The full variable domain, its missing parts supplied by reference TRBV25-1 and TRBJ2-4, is EADIYQTPRYLVIGTGKKITLECSQTMGHDKMYWYQQDPGMELHLIHYSYGVNSTEKGDLSSESTVSRIRTEHFPLTLESARPSHTSQYLCAPKALAKNIQYFGAGTRLSVL.

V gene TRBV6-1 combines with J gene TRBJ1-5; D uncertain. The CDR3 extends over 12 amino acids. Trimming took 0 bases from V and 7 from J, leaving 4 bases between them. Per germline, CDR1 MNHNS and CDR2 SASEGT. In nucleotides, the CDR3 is TGTGCCAGCAGTGAAGCTGGGCAGCCCCAGCATTTT. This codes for CASSEAGQPQHF.

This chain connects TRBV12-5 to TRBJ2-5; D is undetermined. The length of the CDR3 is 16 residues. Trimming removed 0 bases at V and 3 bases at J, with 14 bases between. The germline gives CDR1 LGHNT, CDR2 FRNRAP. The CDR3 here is CASGLVLRLEEETQYF. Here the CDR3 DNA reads TGTGCTAGTGGTTTGGTACTTCGGCTAGAAGAAGAGACCCAGTACTTC. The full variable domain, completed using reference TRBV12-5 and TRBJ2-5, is DARVTQTPRHKVTEMGQEVTMRCQPILGHNTVFWYRQTMMQGLELLAYFRNRAPLDDSGMPKDRFSAEMPDATLATLKIQPSEPRDSAVYFCASGLVLRLEEETQYFGPGTRLLVL.

The CDR3 bases are TGTGCCAGCAACGTTCAGGGGGCTCAGTACACTGAAGCTTTCTTT. It yields the protein CASNVQGAQYTEAFF. This chain connects TRBV6-5 to TRBJ1-1; 8 positions match TRBD1. Germline CDR1 is MNHEY and CDR2 is SVGAGI. V shed 7 bases and J 3 bases; nucleotides not matched to a gene: 10. This CDR3 is built from 15 residues.

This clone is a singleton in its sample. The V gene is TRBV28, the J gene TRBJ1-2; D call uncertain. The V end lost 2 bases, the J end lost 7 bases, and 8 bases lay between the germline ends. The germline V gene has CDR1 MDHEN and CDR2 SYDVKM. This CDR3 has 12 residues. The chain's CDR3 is CASSLEGFGYTF. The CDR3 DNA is TGTGCCAGCAGTTTAGAAGGGTTTGGCTACACCTTC.

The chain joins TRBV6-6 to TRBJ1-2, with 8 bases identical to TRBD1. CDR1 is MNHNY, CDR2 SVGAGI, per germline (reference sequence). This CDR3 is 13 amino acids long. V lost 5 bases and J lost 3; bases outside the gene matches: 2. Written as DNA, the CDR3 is TGTGCCAGCAGTACAGGGGGATACTATGGCTACACCTTC. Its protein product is CASSTGGYYGYTF.

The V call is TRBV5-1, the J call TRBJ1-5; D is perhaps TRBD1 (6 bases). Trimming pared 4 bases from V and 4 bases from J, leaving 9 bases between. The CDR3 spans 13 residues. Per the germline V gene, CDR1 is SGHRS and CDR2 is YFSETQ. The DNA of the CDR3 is TGCGCCAGCAGCGCTACAGGGAATCAGCCCCAGCATTTT. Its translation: CASSATGNQPQHF. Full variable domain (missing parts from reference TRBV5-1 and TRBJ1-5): KAGVTQTPRYLIKTRGQQVTLSCSPISGHRSVSWYQQTPGQGLQFLFEYFSETQRNKGNFPGRFSGRQFSNSRSEMNVSTLELGDSALYLCASSATGNQPQHFGDGTRLSIL.